The clone carrying this T cell receptor (beta chain) has just one count. Methods used by the authors: Amplification with reference gene primers provided the estimates of nucleated cell counts. Data came from immunoSEQ multiplex PCR; TCRdb stores just in-frame clones and leaves some out. V, J and clone size derive from that table, while D and trimming were established from the DNA sequence. The sample includes under 450,000 clones, approximately 77% of them seen just once. The sample originates from a study of blood T cell repertoires in COVID-19. Looking at the study overall: Some COVID-19 samples were acute and others convalescent; all came from the United States, Italy and Spain. Sample material is recorded as cDNA or gDNA derived from T cells, B-cell-depleted T cells, or PBMCs.

Germline loops: CDR1 SQVTM, CDR2 ANQGSEA. The CDR3 runs 12 residues. V was pared by 7 bases and J by 3 bases, with 9 bases between. The chain has TRBV29-1 and TRBJ2-2, with D maybe TRBD1 (5 bases). Sequencing used peripheral blood. The receptor comes from a human donor with acute or convalescent COVID-19. The donor label of this sample is uncertain. CDR3 nucleotides: TGCAGCGCCGTAGGGGACACCGGGGAGCTGTTTTTT. This translates into CSAVGDTGELFF.